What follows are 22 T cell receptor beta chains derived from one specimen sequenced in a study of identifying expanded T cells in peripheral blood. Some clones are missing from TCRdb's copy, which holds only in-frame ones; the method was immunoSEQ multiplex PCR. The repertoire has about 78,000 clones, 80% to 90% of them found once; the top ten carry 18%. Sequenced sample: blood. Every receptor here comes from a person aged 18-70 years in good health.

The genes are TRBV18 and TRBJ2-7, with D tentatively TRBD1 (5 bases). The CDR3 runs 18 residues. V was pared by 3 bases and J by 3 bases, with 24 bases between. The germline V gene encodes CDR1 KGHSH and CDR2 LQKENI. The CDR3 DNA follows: TGTGCCAGCTCACCCCTTCCGAGGACAACCTCTTCTAGCTACGAGCAGTACTTC. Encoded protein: CASSPLPRTTSSSYEQYF.

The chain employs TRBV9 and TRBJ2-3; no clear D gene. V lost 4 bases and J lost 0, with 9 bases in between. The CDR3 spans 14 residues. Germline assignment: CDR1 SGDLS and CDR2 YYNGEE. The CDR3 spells CASSFNPSTDTQYF. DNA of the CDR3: TGTGCCAGCAGCTTTAACCCTAGCACAGATACGCAGTATTTT.

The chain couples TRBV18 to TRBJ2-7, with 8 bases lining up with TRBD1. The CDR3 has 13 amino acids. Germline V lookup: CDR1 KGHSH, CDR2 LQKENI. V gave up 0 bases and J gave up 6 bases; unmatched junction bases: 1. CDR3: CASSPPDRVEQYF. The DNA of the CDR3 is TGTGCCAGCTCACCACCGGACAGGGTCGAGCAGTACTTC.

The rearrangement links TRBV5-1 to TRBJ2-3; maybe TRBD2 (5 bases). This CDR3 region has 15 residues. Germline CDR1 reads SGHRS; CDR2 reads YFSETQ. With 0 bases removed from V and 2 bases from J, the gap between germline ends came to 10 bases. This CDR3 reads CASSLVGLNTDTQYF. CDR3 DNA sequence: TGCGCCAGCAGCTTGGTAGGACTTAACACAGATACGCAGTATTTT.

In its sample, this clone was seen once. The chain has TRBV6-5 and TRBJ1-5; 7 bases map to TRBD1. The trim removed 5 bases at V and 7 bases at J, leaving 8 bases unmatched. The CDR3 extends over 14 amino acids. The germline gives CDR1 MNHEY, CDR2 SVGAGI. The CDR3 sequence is CASSSTGEWQPQHF. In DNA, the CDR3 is TGTGCCAGCAGTAGTACAGGGGAATGGCAGCCCCAGCATTTT.

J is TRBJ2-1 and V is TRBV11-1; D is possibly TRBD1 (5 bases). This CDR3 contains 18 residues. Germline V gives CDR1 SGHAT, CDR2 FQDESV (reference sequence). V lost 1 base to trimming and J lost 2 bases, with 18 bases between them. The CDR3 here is CASSLVWFGQGTYNEQFF. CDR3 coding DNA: TGTGCCAGCAGCTTAGTCTGGTTTGGTCAGGGAACCTACAATGAGCAGTTCTTC.

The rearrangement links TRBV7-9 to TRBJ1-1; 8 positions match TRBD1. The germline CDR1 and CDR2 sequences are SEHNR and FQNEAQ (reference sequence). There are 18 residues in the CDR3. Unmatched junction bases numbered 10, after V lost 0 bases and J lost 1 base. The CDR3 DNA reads TGTGCCAGCAGCTTAGCGCTTTCAACTGGACAGGGGAACACTGAAGCTTTCTTT. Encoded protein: CASSLALSTGQGNTEAFF.

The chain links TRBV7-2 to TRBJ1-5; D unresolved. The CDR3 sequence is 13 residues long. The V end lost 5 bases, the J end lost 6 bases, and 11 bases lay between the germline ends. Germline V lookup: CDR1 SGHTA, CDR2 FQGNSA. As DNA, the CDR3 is TGTGCCAGCAGCCCGAGGACGGGTCAGCCCCAGCATTTT. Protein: CASSPRTGQPQHF.

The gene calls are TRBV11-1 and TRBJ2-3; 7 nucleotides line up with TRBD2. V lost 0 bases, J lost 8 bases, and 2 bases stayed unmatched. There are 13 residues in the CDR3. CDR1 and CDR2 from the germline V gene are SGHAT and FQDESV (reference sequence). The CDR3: CASSLAGGPTQYF. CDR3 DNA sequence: TGTGCCAGCAGCTTAGCGGGAGGGCCTACGCAGTATTTT.

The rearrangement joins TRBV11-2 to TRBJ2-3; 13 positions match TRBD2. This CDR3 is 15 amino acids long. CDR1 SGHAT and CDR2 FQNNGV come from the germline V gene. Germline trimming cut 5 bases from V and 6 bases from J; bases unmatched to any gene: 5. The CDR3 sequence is CASSPGLAGADTQYF. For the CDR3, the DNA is TGTGCCAGCAGCCCCGGACTAGCGGGAGCCGATACGCAGTATTTT.

This CDR3 reads CSVEGLSYNEQFF. As DNA, the CDR3 is TGCAGCGTTGAAGGTCTCTCCTACAATGAGCAGTTCTTC. V and J are TRBV29-1 and TRBJ2-1; D unresolved. The germline V gene has CDR1 SQVTM and CDR2 ANQGSEA. This CDR3 spans 13 amino acids. Trimming stripped 1 base from V and 0 bases from J, with 4 bases between.

This chain's CDR3 is CASSPGGVNQPQHF. CDR3 coding DNA: TGTGCCAGCTCCCCAGGGGGCGTCAATCAGCCCCAGCATTTT. The V call is TRBV18, the J call TRBJ1-5; 8 bases align to TRBD1. The CDR3 sequence is 14 residues long. CDR1 is KGHSH, CDR2 LQKENI, per germline. The V segment lost 6 bases and the J segment 3 bases; nucleotides outside the gene matches: 4.

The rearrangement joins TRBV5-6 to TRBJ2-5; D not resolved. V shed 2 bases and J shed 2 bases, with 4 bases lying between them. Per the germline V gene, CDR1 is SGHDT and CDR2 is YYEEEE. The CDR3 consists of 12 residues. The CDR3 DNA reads TGTGCCAGCAGCTTAAATCAAGAGACCCAGTACTTC. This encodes CASSLNQETQYF.

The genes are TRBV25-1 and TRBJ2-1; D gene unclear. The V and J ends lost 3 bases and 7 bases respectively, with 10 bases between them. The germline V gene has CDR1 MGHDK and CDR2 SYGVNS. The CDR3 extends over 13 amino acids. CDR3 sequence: CASSDPLGNEQFF. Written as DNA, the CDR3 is TGTGCCAGCAGTGACCCCTTGGGGAATGAGCAGTTCTTC.

CDR3 protein: CASSYRGNEKLFF. CDR3 nucleotides: TGTGCCAGCAGTTACCGGGGAAATGAAAAACTGTTTTTT. The V and J genes are TRBV6-6 and TRBJ1-4; D remains unclear. CDR3 length equals 13 residues. V lost 2 bases to trimming and J lost 5 bases, with 6 bases between them. The germline gives CDR1 MNHNY, CDR2 SVGAGI (reference sequence).

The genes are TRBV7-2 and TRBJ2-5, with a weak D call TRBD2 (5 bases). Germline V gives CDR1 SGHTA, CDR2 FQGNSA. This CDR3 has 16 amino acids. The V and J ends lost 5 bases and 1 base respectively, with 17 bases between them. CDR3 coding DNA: TGTGCCAGCAGCCAGCAGCCTAGAGGGAGCCAAGAGACCCAGTACTTC. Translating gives CASSQQPRGSQETQYF. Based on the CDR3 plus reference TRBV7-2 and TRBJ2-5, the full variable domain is GAGVSQSPSNKVTEKGKDVELRCDPISGHTALYWYRQSLGQGLEFLIYFQGNSAPDKSGLPSDRFSAERTGGSVSTLTIQRTQQEDSAVYLCASSQQPRGSQETQYFGPGTRLLVL.

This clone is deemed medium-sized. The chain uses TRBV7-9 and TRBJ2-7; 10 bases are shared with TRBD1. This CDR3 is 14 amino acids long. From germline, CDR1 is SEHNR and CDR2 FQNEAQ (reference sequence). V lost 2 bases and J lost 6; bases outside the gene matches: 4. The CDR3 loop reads CASSLHGTGVEQYF. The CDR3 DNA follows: TGTGCCAGCAGCTTACACGGGACAGGGGTCGAGCAGTACTTC.

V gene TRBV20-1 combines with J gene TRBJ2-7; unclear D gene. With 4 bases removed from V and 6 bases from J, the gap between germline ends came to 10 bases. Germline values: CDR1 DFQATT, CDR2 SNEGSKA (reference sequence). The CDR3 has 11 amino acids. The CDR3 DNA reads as TGCAGTGCTACCCCCGGCGGCGAGCAGTACTTC. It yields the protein CSATPGGEQYF.

This chain's CDR3 is CASSLPAQPQHF. CDR3 bases: TGTGCCAGTAGTTTACCCGCCCAGCCCCAGCATTTT. V usage is TRBV19 and J usage is TRBJ1-5; D is ambiguous. The CDR3 runs to 12 residues. V lost 5 bases, J lost 7 bases, and 9 bases lay in between. The V gene's germline CDR1 is LNHDA and CDR2 SQIVND (reference sequence).

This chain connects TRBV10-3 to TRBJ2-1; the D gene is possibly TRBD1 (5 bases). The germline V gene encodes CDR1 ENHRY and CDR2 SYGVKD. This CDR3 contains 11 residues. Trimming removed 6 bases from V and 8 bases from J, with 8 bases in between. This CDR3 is CAIRDNHEQFF. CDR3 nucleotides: TGTGCCATCAGGGACAACCATGAGCAGTTCTTC.

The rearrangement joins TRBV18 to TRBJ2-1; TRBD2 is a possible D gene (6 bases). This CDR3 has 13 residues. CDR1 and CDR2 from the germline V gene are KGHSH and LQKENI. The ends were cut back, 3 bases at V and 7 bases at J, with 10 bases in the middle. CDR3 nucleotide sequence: TGTGCCAGCTCACCCCTTAGCGGAAATGAGCAGTTCTTC. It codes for CASSPLSGNEQFF. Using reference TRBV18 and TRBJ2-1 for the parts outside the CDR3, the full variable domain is NAGVMQNPRHLVRRRGQEARLRCSPMKGHSHVYWYRQLPEEGLKFMVYLQKENIIDESGMPKERFSAEFPKEGPSILRIQQVVRGDSAAYFCASSPLSGNEQFFGPGTRLTVL.

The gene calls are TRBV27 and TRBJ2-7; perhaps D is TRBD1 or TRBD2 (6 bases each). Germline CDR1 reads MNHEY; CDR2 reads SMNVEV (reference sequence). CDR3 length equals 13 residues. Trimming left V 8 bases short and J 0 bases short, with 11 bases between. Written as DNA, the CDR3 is TGTGCCAGCCAAAGGGGGGCCTCCTACGAGCAGTACTTC. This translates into CASQRGASYEQYF.